The 30 T cell receptor beta chains below all came from one sample that was sequenced in a study of blood T cell repertoires in COVID-19. Here immunoSEQ multiplex PCR was the method, and the copy in TCRdb shows in-frame clones only, minus some. The sample lists roughly 150,000 clones, approximately 86% seen once, with roughly 8.4% in the top ten. The sequencing sample was made of peripheral blood. All receptors derive from a woman of 80 years or more with COVID-19, enrolled during active disease.

The chain employs TRBV3-1 (or the pseudogene TRBV3-2) and TRBJ1-2; no definite D call. CDR3 length: 12 amino acids. V was cut by 1 base and J by 8 bases, with 8 bases left in between. Looked up from germline, CDR1 is LGHDT and CDR2 is YNNKEL (reference sequence). The CDR3 is CASSQVLFGYTF. The DNA for the CDR3 is TGTGCCAGCAGCCAAGTGCTATTCGGCTACACCTTC.

This clone was picked up one time. The chain recombines TRBV5-1 with TRBJ2-5; 8 bases are shared with TRBD2. The CDR3 spans 13 residues. V gave up 4 bases and J gave up 5 bases; unmatched junction bases: 4. Germline CDR1 SGHRS, CDR2 YFSETQ. The CDR3 protein is CASSRTSWETQYF. CDR3 bases: TGCGCCAGCAGCCGGACTAGCTGGGAGACCCAGTACTTC.

This chain connects TRBV27 to TRBJ1-6; D perhaps matches TRBD1 (6 bases). Trimming left V 10 bases short and J 5 bases short, with 21 bases between. CDR1 is MNHEY, CDR2 SMNVEV, per germline (reference sequence). The CDR3 sequence is 16 residues long. The CDR3 reads CATTLAGTPNNSPLHF. CDR3 bases: TGTGCCACTACCCTTGCCGGGACACCAAATAATTCACCCCTCCACTTT.

About this clone itself: Additional DNA sequences in this sample encode the identical CDR3. The V and J genes are TRBV3-1 (or the pseudogene TRBV3-2) and TRBJ1-1; D may be TRBD1 (5 bases). The V end was cut by 0 bases, the J end by 5 bases, with 10 bases between. This CDR3 spans 14 amino acids. The germline V gene encodes CDR1 LGHDT and CDR2 YNNKEL (reference sequence). This chain's CDR3 is CASSQDGGGTEAFF. CDR3 nucleotides: TGTGCCAGCAGCCAAGATGGGGGGGGGACTGAAGCTTTCTTT.

The chain combines TRBV6-4 with TRBJ2-1; 10 bases agree with TRBD2. Trimming took 7 bases from V and 9 from J; bases not matched to a gene: 15. The CDR3 has 16 amino acids. Looked up from germline, CDR1 is MRHNA and CDR2 is SNTAGT. CDR3 protein: CASTARGSGRSGEQFF. The DNA of the CDR3 is TGTGCCAGCACCGCGAGGGGTAGCGGGAGGTCGGGTGAGCAGTTCTTC.

The V gene is TRBV21-1, the J gene TRBJ2-1; the table's D call, TRBD1, has no DNA check behind it. TRBV21-1 has pseudogene status. This CDR3 has 15 amino acids. The CDR3, as DNA: TGTGCCAGCAGCAGACCCCTGACAGGCAACAATGAGCAGTTCTTC. It yields the protein CASSRPLTGNNEQFF.

V gene TRBV27 combines with J gene TRBJ2-5, with a possible D match to TRBD2 (5 bases). The CDR3 loop spans 15 amino acids. Trimming stripped 5 bases from V and 3 bases from J, with 16 bases between. CDR1 is MNHEY, CDR2 SMNVEV, per germline (reference sequence). The CDR3 DNA reads as TGTGCCAGCAGTACCCCCGGAGGAAGTGAAGAGACCCAGTACTTC. This gives the protein CASSTPGGSEETQYF.

The rearrangement links TRBV5-1 to TRBJ1-1, with D perhaps matching TRBD1 (6 bases). Germline lookup yields CDR1 SGHRS and CDR2 YFSETQ. Trimming pared 3 bases from V and 3 bases from J, leaving 12 bases between. The CDR3 loop spans 14 amino acids. For the CDR3, the DNA is TGCGCCAGCAGCTCAAACAGGGCTCACACTGAAGCTTTCTTT. It codes for CASSSNRAHTEAFF.

This clone was counted only a few times. This CDR3 reads CASRPKDRLNTEAFF. CDR3 DNA: TGTGCCAGCAGACCTAAGGACAGATTGAACACTGAAGCTTTCTTT. The gene calls are TRBV7-9 and TRBJ1-1; D possibly corresponds to TRBD1 (6 bases). In germline, CDR1 is SEHNR, CDR2 FQNEAQ (reference sequence). The CDR3 contains 15 residues. V was trimmed by 6 bases and J by 0 bases, leaving 14 bases between them.

The gene calls are TRBV5-1 and TRBJ2-7; TRBD1 matches 10 bases. The length of the CDR3 is 15 residues. Germline-derived CDR1 and CDR2 are SGHRS and YFSETQ. The junction had 7 bases not matched to a gene; V was cut back by 4 bases and J by 3 bases. CDR3 in amino acids: CASSTGQGLIYEQYF. As DNA, the CDR3 is TGCGCCAGCAGCACGGGACAGGGGTTAATCTACGAGCAGTACTTC.

This clone has just a few counts. Here the CDR3 reads CASSIQAGVNTEAFF. CDR3 bases: TGTGCCAGTAGTATCCAGGCTGGTGTGAACACTGAAGCTTTCTTT. The V gene is TRBV19, the J gene TRBJ1-1; D not certain. The CDR3 has 15 amino acids. V shed 3 bases and J shed 0 bases, with 11 bases lying between them. Per the germline V gene, CDR1 is LNHDA and CDR2 is SQIVND (reference sequence).

The chain carries TRBV7-3 and TRBJ1-6, with D possibly TRBD1 on 6 matching bases. V was pared by 3 bases and J by 5 bases, with 11 bases between. The CDR3 extends over 15 amino acids. Per the germline V gene, CDR1 is SGHTA and CDR2 is FQGTGA. Here the CDR3 reads CASSFDRRDNSPLHF. CDR3 DNA sequence: TGTGCCAGCAGCTTCGACAGGAGAGATAATTCACCCCTCCACTTT.

V is TRBV10-2 and J is TRBJ1-6; no definite D call. The CDR3 length is 15 residues. Germline CDR1 is WSHSY and CDR2 is SAAADI. Deletions cut 0 bases from V and 8 bases from J, with 11 bases between. CDR3 DNA: TGCGCCAGCAGTGAGTCCCAGCGGTTTGATTCACCCCTCCACTTT. This translates into CASSESQRFDSPLHF.

This chain connects TRBV7-3 to TRBJ2-2; the D gene is possibly TRBD2 (6 bases). Germline loops: CDR1 SGHTA, CDR2 FQGTGA. CDR3 length: 14 amino acids. Between the trimmed V and J ends, which lost 3 bases and 2 bases, there was a span of 7 bases. Here the CDR3 DNA reads TGTGCCAGCAGCTTGGGGGGAAACACCGGGGAGCTGTTTTTT. This codes for CASSLGGNTGELFF.

The genes are TRBV6-5 and TRBJ1-5; D possibly corresponds to TRBD1 (5 bases). Germline CDR1 and CDR2: MNHEY and SVGAGI. This CDR3 has 15 amino acids. Trimming took off 8 bases at V and 4 bases at J, with 18 bases between the two ends. The CDR3 sequence: CASSSMQGRNQPQHF. The CDR3, as DNA: TGTGCCAGCTCTAGTATGCAGGGAAGGAATCAGCCCCAGCATTTT.

The chain employs TRBV19 and TRBJ2-2, with 7 bases fitting TRBD2. The CDR3 runs to 14 residues. V lost 8 bases to trimming and J lost 2 bases; unmatched junction nucleotides: 5. Germline lookup yields CDR1 LNHDA and CDR2 SQIVND (reference sequence). The DNA of the CDR3 is TGTGCCAGTCAAGCGGGGACCAACACCGGGGAGCTGTTTTTT. Its translation: CASQAGTNTGELFF. Using reference TRBV19 and TRBJ2-2 for the parts outside the CDR3, the full variable domain is DGGITQSPKYLFRKEGQNVTLSCEQNLNHDAMYWYRQDPGQGLRLIYYSQIVNDFQKGDIAEGYSVSREKKESFPLTVTSAQKNPTAFYLCASQAGTNTGELFFGEGSRLTVL.

The chain is built from TRBV7-3 and TRBJ2-1; D possibly corresponds to TRBD2 (6 bases). CDR3 length equals 15 residues. Trimming left V 4 bases short and J 2 bases short, with 12 bases between. Germline CDR1 and CDR2: SGHTA and FQGTGA. The CDR3 nucleotides are TGTGCCAGCAGCTCCCCGGCGGGGCCCTACAATGAGCAGTTCTTC. Protein: CASSSPAGPYNEQFF.

This clone is a singleton in its sample. The chain recombines TRBV7-3 with TRBJ2-1; 11 positions agree with TRBD2. This CDR3 comprises 16 residues. With 5 bases clipped from V and 7 bases from J, the junction kept 10 bases outside the gene matches. In germline, CDR1 is SGHTA, CDR2 FQGTGA. The CDR3 nucleotides are TGTGCCAGCAGCGAAGCGGGGACTAGCGGTAGAAATGAGCAGTTCTTC. Encoded protein: CASSEAGTSGRNEQFF.

The chain recombines TRBV5-1 with TRBJ2-1, with 12 bases identical to TRBD2. Germline assignment: CDR1 SGHRS and CDR2 YFSETQ. V shed 4 bases and J 4 bases; nucleotides not matched to a gene: 6. This CDR3 contains 16 residues. CDR3 in DNA: TGCGCCAGCAGCCCGATGACTAGCGGGGGTTACAATGAGCAGTTCTTC. It translates to CASSPMTSGGYNEQFF. The entire variable domain, with the rest obtained from reference TRBV5-1 and TRBJ2-1, is as follows: KAGVTQTPRYLIKTRGQQVTLSCSPISGHRSVSWYQQTPGQGLQFLFEYFSETQRNKGNFPGRFSGRQFSNSRSEMNVSTLELGDSALYLCASSPMTSGGYNEQFFGPGTRLTVL.

The chain joins TRBV10-3 to TRBJ1-1; D uncertain. The CDR3 has 11 residues. V lost 10 bases, J lost 0 bases, and 6 bases lay in between. In germline, CDR1 is ENHRY, CDR2 SYGVKD. CDR3 DNA: TGTGCCACCCGTGTGAACACTGAAGCTTTCTTT. Amino acids: CATRVNTEAFF.

J is TRBJ1-1 and V is TRBV5-6, with 7 bases identical to TRBD1. CDR1 is SGHDT, CDR2 YYEEEE, per germline. V was clipped by 5 bases and J by 4 bases; unmatched bases: 5. There are 13 residues in the CDR3. This CDR3 reads CASSPDRITEAFF. The DNA for the CDR3 is TGTGCCAGCAGTCCGGACAGGATCACTGAAGCTTTCTTT.

This clone was counted only a few times. The chain joins TRBV6-1 to TRBJ2-7, with D possibly being TRBD2 (5 bases). The V end was cut by 3 bases, the J end by 6 bases, with 12 bases between. The germline V gene encodes CDR1 MNHNS and CDR2 SASEGT. The CDR3 sequence is 13 residues long. Here the CDR3 reads CASSEVASSEQYF. The DNA for the CDR3 is TGTGCCAGCAGTGAGGTAGCTAGCAGCGAGCAGTACTTC.

The chain links TRBV28 to TRBJ2-6, with a tentative D call TRBD1 (6 bases). Germline V CDR1 and CDR2: MDHEN, SYDVKM. V shed 7 bases and J shed 1 base, with 8 bases lying between them. This CDR3 spans 14 amino acids. CDR3 protein: CASNRGSGANVLTF. The DNA of the CDR3 is TGTGCCAGCAATAGGGGGTCTGGGGCCAACGTCCTGACTTTC.

V usage is TRBV19 and J usage is TRBJ1-1; D is undetermined. The germline V and J ends were trimmed by 1 base and 0 bases, with 6 bases remaining between them. This CDR3 contains 14 residues. Germline lookup yields CDR1 LNHDA and CDR2 SQIVND (reference sequence). CDR3 bases: TGTGCCAGTAGTATAGCTGCGGTGAACACTGAAGCTTTCTTT. Translating it yields CASSIAAVNTEAFF.

This chain connects TRBV4-1 to TRBJ1-2, with TRBD1 matching over 7 bases. CDR1 is MGHRA and CDR2 is YSYEKL in the germline V gene. The CDR3 length is 14 residues. V shed 2 bases, J shed 9 bases, and the junction held 9 bases outside the gene matches. The DNA for the CDR3 is TGCGCCAGCAGCCAACCGACAGGGAAGGGGAGCTACACCTTC. Its protein is CASSQPTGKGSYTF.

The chain has TRBV3-1 (or the pseudogene TRBV3-2) and TRBJ2-7; TRBD2 matches 8 bases. This CDR3 comprises 12 residues. V lost 1 base, J lost 11 bases, and 4 bases stayed unmatched. Germline V gene sequence: CDR1 LGHDT, CDR2 YNNKEL (reference sequence). The CDR3 loop reads CASSQVTSVKYF. CDR3 bases: TGTGCCAGCAGCCAAGTGACTAGCGTAAAGTACTTC.

The CDR3 protein is CASSPMGWEGNTGELFF. The CDR3 DNA follows: TGTGCCAGCAGCCCGATGGGATGGGAGGGGAACACCGGGGAGCTGTTTTTT. The chain uses TRBV7-9 and TRBJ2-2; TRBD2 agrees at 7 bases. J gave up 1 base and V 5 bases, and 10 bases lay outside the gene matches. Germline loops: CDR1 SEHNR, CDR2 FQNEAQ (reference sequence). The CDR3 loop spans 17 amino acids.

The genes are TRBV3-1 (or the pseudogene TRBV3-2) and TRBJ1-1, with D perhaps TRBD1 (6 bases). The V end lost 6 bases, the J end lost 1 base, and 9 bases lay between the germline ends. The CDR3 has 13 amino acids. Germline V CDR1 and CDR2: LGHDT, YNNKEL (reference sequence). CDR3 sequence: CASRQQGNTEAFF. CDR3 coding DNA: TGTGCCAGCAGACAACAGGGGAACACTGAAGCTTTCTTT.

The J gene is TRBJ2-5, the V gene TRBV5-1; perhaps TRBD1 as D (6 bases). Deletions cut 4 bases from V and 2 bases from J, with 18 bases between. The CDR3 extends over 16 amino acids. Germline V gene lookup returns CDR1 SGHRS and CDR2 YFSETQ. CDR3: CASSTGTTSLQETQYF. For the CDR3, the DNA is TGCGCCAGCAGCACCGGGACAACCTCTCTACAAGAGACCCAGTACTTC.

The chain joins TRBV5-1 to TRBJ2-5, with D perhaps matching TRBD1 (6 bases). Germline CDR1 and CDR2: SGHRS and YFSETQ. The length of the CDR3 is 14 residues. The V end lost 0 bases, the J end lost 4 bases, and 10 bases lay between the germline ends. The CDR3 nucleotides are TGCGCCAGCAGCTTGGACAGGGTGGGAGAGACCCAGTACTTC. Its translation: CASSLDRVGETQYF.